This TCR beta chain was sequenced for a study of cytomegalovirus exposure and HLA in healthy donors. V was trimmed by 3 bases and J by 8 bases, leaving 11 bases between them. Germline-derived CDR1 and CDR2 are KGHSH and LQKENI. CDR3 length equals 13 residues. This PCR relied on a set of 60 Vbeta primers and 13 Jbeta primers. The protocol was immunoSEQ multiplex PCR, while the TCRdb copy is restricted to in-frame clones and leaves out a portion. This table has about 130,000 clones, roughly 73% appearing once. In this sample, this clone turned up once. The chain uses TRBV18 and TRBJ2-1, with D hard to call. Sequencing was performed on PBMCs. This clonotype was sampled from a man aged 60 to 69 in good health and CMV-seropositive. As DNA, the CDR3 is TGTGCCAGCTCACCGCCTACCTCTGATGAGCAGTTCTTC. It yields the protein CASSPPTSDEQFF.